The 16 T cell receptor beta chains presented below share a single source sample, sequenced in a study of cytomegalovirus exposure and HLA in healthy donors. The PCR contained 60 Vbeta and 13 Jbeta primers. TCRdb's copy holds only in-frame clones and misses some; the assay was immunoSEQ multiplex PCR. The sample comprises roughly 150,000 clones, around 80% of which are singletons, and about 11% rests with the top ten. Material: PBMCs. All receptors come from a man in his late teens or twenties in good health and CMV-seropositive.

This rearrangement joins TRBV5-6 to TRBJ2-2; no clear D. The CDR3 covers 12 residues. Germline V gene lookup returns CDR1 SGHDT and CDR2 YYEEEE. Trimming shortened V by 0 bases and J by 8 bases, and 5 bases separated the two germline ends. CDR3 sequence reads: CASSLAQGELFF. CDR3 bases: TGTGCCAGCAGCTTGGCCCAGGGGGAGCTGTTTTTT. Complete variable domain (other parts from reference TRBV5-6 and TRBJ2-2): DAGVTQSPTHLIKTRGQQVTLRCSPKSGHDTVSWYQQALGQGPQFIFQYYEEEERQRGNFPDRFSGHQFPNYSSELNVNALLLGDSALYLCASSLAQGELFFGEGSRLTVL.

A few counts support this clone. The chain is built from TRBV11-2 and TRBJ1-1, with a weak D call TRBD1 (5 bases). The V and J ends lost 4 bases and 1 base respectively, with 19 bases between them. The CDR3 consists of 17 residues. Germline V gene data show CDR1 as SGHAT and CDR2 as FQNNGV. This CDR3 is CASSSPKPGRGNTEAFF. CDR3 nucleotides: TGTGCCAGCAGCTCCCCCAAGCCAGGGAGGGGGAACACTGAAGCTTTCTTT.

CDR3 amino acids: CASSLGRGGYTF. CDR3 bases: TGCGCCAGCAGCTTGGGAAGGGGAGGCTACACCTTC. This rearrangement joins TRBV5-1 to TRBJ1-2; possibly TRBD1 for D (5 bases). The CDR3 spans 12 residues. CDR1 is SGHRS and CDR2 is YFSETQ in the germline V gene. V was pared by 0 bases and J by 8 bases, with 8 bases between.

The gene calls are TRBV27 and TRBJ1-5; the D gene is possibly TRBD1 (5 bases). Germline CDR1 is MNHEY and CDR2 is SMNVEV (reference sequence). The CDR3 sequence is 14 residues long. V dropped 6 bases and J dropped 1 base, with 10 bases sitting between them. CDR3 nucleotides: TGTGCCAGCAGAAGTCGACAGAGCAATCAGCCCCAGCATTTT. It specifies CASRSRQSNQPQHF.

By its share, this clone is medium-sized. The genes are TRBV2 and TRBJ1-1; D might be TRBD1 (6 bases). This CDR3 contains 13 residues. The germline CDR1 and CDR2 sequences are SNHLY and FYNNEI. The V end lost 8 bases, the J end lost 4 bases, and 14 bases lay between the germline ends. The DNA for the CDR3 is TGTGCCAGCGATAGACAGGAGCTCACTGAAGCTTTCTTT. Encoded protein: CASDRQELTEAFF.

The chain carries TRBV11-2 and TRBJ2-7; 11 bases are a match to TRBD1. With 2 bases clipped from V and 4 bases from J, the junction kept 4 bases outside the gene matches. The CDR3 extends over 15 amino acids. Looked up from germline, CDR1 is SGHAT and CDR2 is FQNNGV. The CDR3 coding sequence is TGTGCCAGCAGCTTATACGGGACAGGGGGATACGAGCAGTACTTC. Translation: CASSLYGTGGYEQYF.

The chain joins TRBV5-1 to TRBJ2-7; 10 bases agree with TRBD2. V gave up 6 bases and J gave up 5 bases; unmatched junction bases: 5. The CDR3 covers 13 residues. Germline V gene lookup returns CDR1 SGHRS and CDR2 YFSETQ. In nucleotides, the CDR3 is TGCGCCAGCAACAGAGCGGGAGGGGACGAGCAGTACTTC. It specifies CASNRAGGDEQYF. The full variable domain, completed using reference TRBV5-1 and TRBJ2-7, is KAGVTQTPRYLIKTRGQQVTLSCSPISGHRSVSWYQQTPGQGLQFLFEYFSETQRNKGNFPGRFSGRQFSNSRSEMNVSTLELGDSALYLCASNRAGGDEQYFGPGTRLTVT.

The J gene is TRBJ1-5, the V gene TRBV30; weak D call: TRBD1 (6 bases). CDR1 GTSNPN and CDR2 SVGIG come from the germline V gene (reference sequence). The CDR3 is made up of 14 amino acids. The V and J ends lost 4 bases and 6 bases respectively, with 16 bases between them. CDR3 amino acids: CAWTPPGGGQPQHF. The CDR3 DNA sequence: TGTGCCTGGACCCCCCCGGGGGGCGGTCAGCCCCAGCATTTT.

There are a few counts of this clone. The chain recombines TRBV27 with TRBJ2-5, with TRBD2 matching 10 bases. The V and J ends lost 6 bases and 4 bases, in that order; junction bases with no gene match: 14. This CDR3 contains 17 residues. Germline values: CDR1 MNHEY, CDR2 SMNVEV (reference sequence). The CDR3 DNA sequence: TGTGCCAGCAGGAATATCGGGCTAGCGGGAGAGGGAGAGACCCAGTACTTC. Encoded protein: CASRNIGLAGEGETQYF.

This clone was counted a few times. The chain uses TRBV27 and TRBJ2-7; the match to TRBD1 covers 8 bases. Trimming at V came to 8 bases and at J to 4 bases, leaving 10 bases not matched to a gene. The CDR3 contains 14 residues. The germline V gene has CDR1 MNHEY and CDR2 SMNVEV (reference sequence). The CDR3 nucleotides are TGTGCCAGCGGAAGGACAGGGTATTTTTACGAGCAGTACTTC. Translating gives CASGRTGYFYEQYF.

The genes are TRBV6-1 and TRBJ2-1; D unclear. CDR3 length: 12 residues. V lost 6 bases to trimming and J lost 8 bases, with 11 bases between them. Per germline, CDR1 MNHNS and CDR2 SASEGT. The CDR3 protein is CASRRSLHEQFF. CDR3 coding DNA: TGTGCCAGCAGGAGATCTCTTCATGAGCAGTTCTTC.

The rearrangement joins TRBV28 to TRBJ1-1; weak D call: TRBD1 (6 bases). V was shortened by 8 bases and J by 4 bases, with 20 bases between the two germline ends. Looked up from germline, CDR1 is MDHEN and CDR2 is SYDVKM. CDR3 length: 15 residues. The CDR3 loop reads CASQQGRGRGTEAFF. The CDR3 DNA reads as TGTGCCAGCCAACAGGGACGGGGAAGGGGCACTGAAGCTTTCTTT.

The chain has TRBV6-5 and TRBJ1-1; weak D call: TRBD1 (5 bases). Germline V lookup: CDR1 MNHEY, CDR2 SVGAGI. The CDR3 spans 14 residues. V was trimmed by 6 bases and J by 0 bases, leaving 11 bases between them. CDR3 amino acids: CASRQQAMNTEAFF. In nucleotides, the CDR3 is TGTGCCAGCAGACAACAGGCAATGAACACTGAAGCTTTCTTT.

The chain links TRBV28 to TRBJ2-2; 9 bases are shared with TRBD2. Germline CDR1 is MDHEN and CDR2 is SYDVKM. This CDR3 contains 15 residues. Trimming at V came to 3 bases and at J to 4 bases, leaving 3 bases not matched to a gene. The CDR3 sequence is CASSFRREGTGELFF. The CDR3 nucleotides are TGTGCCAGCAGTTTTCGGCGGGAGGGCACCGGGGAGCTGTTTTTT.

This chain joins TRBV11-2 and TRBJ2-7; 11 nucleotides agree with TRBD1. Germline CDR1 and CDR2: SGHAT and FQNNGV. The CDR3 covers 17 residues. The trim removed 3 bases at V and 5 bases at J, leaving 12 bases unmatched. The CDR3 DNA sequence: TGTGCCAGCAGCTTGTACCCTAATTGGGACAGGGGGAACGAGCAGTACTTC. Protein product: CASSLYPNWDRGNEQYF.

This chain joins TRBV30 and TRBJ1-5, with a weak D call TRBD1 (6 bases). Germline values: CDR1 GTSNPN, CDR2 SVGIG (reference sequence). The CDR3 runs 19 residues. The V end was cut by 0 bases, the J end by 1 base, with 22 bases between. As DNA, the CDR3 is TGTGCCTGGAGTGTAAGTTTAGGGGTGGGGGCCCGAAGCAATCAGCCCCAGCATTTT. Amino acids: CAWSVSLGVGARSNQPQHF.